This T cell receptor (beta chain) was documented in a study of shared T cell receptors in the human thymus. This CDR3 contains 13 residues. Germline CDR1 SGHDN, CDR2 FVKESK. V shed 9 bases and J 0 bases; nucleotides not matched to a gene: 5. Libraries were prepared by immunoSEQ multiplex PCR; TCRdb keeps only in-frame clonotypes and omits some of them. The sample includes roughly 700,000 clones, over 75% seen only once; the top ten take about 0.01%. These data are also associated with another study on human thymus T cells. As that report states: Resections from corrective heart surgery provided thymus tissue. An apparent bias in V and J gene usage was seen in thymic and blood repertoires.

This receptor was taken from a boy younger than two with a congenital heart defect. The chain recombines TRBV14 with TRBJ2-7; 7 bases map to TRBD2. Material for sequencing was thymocytes. CDR3 in amino acids: CASGLVVSYEQYF. As DNA, the CDR3 is TGTGCCAGTGGACTAGTTGTCTCCTACGAGCAGTACTTC.